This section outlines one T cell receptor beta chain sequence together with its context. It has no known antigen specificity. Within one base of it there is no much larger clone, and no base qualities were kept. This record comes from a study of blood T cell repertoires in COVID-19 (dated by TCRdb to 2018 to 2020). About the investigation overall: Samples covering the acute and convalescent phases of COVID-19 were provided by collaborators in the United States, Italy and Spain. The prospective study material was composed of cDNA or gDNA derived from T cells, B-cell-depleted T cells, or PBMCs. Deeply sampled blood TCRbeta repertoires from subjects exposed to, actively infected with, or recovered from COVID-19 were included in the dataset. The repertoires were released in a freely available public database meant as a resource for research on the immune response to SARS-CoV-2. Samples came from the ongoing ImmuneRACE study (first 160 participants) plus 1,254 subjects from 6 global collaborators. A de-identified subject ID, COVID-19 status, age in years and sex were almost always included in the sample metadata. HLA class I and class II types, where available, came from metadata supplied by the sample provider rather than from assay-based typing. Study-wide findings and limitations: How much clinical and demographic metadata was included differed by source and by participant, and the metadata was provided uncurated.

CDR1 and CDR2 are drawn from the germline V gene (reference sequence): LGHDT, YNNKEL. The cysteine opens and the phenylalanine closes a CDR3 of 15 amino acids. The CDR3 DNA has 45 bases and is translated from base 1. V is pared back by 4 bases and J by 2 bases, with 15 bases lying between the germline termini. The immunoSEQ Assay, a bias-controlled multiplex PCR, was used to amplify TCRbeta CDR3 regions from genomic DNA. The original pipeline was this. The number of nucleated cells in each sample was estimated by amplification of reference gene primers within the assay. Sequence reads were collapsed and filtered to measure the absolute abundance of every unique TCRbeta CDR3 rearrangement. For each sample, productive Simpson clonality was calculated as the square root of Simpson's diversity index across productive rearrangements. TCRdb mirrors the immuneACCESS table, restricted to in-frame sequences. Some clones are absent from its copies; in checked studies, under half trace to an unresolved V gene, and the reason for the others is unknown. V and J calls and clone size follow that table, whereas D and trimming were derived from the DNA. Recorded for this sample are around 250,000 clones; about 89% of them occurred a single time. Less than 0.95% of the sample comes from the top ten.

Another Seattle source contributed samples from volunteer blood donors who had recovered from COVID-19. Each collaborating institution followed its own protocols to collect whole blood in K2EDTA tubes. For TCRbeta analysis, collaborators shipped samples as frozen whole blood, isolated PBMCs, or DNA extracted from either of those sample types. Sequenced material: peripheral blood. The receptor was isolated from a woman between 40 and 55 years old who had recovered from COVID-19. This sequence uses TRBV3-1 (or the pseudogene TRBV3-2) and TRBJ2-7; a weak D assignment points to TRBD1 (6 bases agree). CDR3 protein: CASSRGQINTYEQYF. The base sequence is TGTGCCAGCAGCCGAGGACAGATTAACACCTACGAGCAGTACTTC.